This T cell receptor (beta chain) emerged from a study of T cell responses to AZD1222 COVID-19 vaccine. Findings of the study overall: Most donors were white British, females outnumbered males, and clonal diversity was possibly underestimated.

The assay was immunoSEQ multiplex PCR, and TCRdb's table has in-frame clones only and misses some. The sample lists approximately 170,000 clones, roughly 92% occurring once. CDR1 SEHNR and CDR2 FQNEAQ come from the germline V gene (reference sequence). CDR3 length: 13 residues. V was cut by 7 bases and J by 5 bases, with 11 bases left in between. This clone appeared a few times. Its antigen is currently unknown. The V and J genes are TRBV7-9 and TRBJ2-2, with D tentatively TRBD1 (6 bases). The starting material was peripheral blood, obtained 28 days after the second AZD1222 dose. The sequence derives from an adult who received the AZD1222 COVID-19 vaccine. In DNA form, the CDR3 reads TGTGCCAGCACGGACAGAGAAACCGGGGAGCTGTTTTTT. This gives the protein CASTDRETGELFF. Based on the CDR3 plus reference TRBV7-9 and TRBJ2-2, the full variable domain is DTGVSQNPRHKITKRGQNVTFRCDPISEHNRLYWYRQTLGQGPEFLTYFQNEAQLEKSRLLSDRFSAERPKGSFSTLEIQRTEQGDSAMYLCASTDRETGELFFGEGSRLTVL.